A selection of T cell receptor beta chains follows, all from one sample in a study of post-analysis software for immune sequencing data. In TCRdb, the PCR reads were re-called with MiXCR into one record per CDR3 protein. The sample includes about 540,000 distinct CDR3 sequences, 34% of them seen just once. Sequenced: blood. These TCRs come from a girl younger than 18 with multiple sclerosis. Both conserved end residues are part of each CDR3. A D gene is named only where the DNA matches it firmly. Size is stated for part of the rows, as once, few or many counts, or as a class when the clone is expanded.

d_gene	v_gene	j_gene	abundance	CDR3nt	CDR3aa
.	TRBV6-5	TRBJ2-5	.	TGTGCCAGCAGTTACTCGAAGCGAGAGACCCAGTACTTC	CASSYSKRETQYF
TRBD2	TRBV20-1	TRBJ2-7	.	TGCAGTGCTAGAGCTAGCGGGGGAGGTTACGAGCAGTACTTC	CSARASGGGYEQYF
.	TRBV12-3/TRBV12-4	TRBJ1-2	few	TGTGCCAGCAGTCCGCCCCTTCAGGGGATGAGCCTATACTATGGCTACACCTTC	CASSPPLQGMSLYYGYTF
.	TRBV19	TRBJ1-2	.	TGTGCCAGTAGTACTGGGGCCCTTCAAAACTATGGCTACACCTTC	CASSTGALQNYGYTF
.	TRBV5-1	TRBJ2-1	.	TGCGCCAGCAGCTTGGCCGGTCGGGGTGGCAATGAGCAGTTCTTC	CASSLAGRGGNEQFF
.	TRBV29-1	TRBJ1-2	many	TGCGCATCGTCCGGCGGAGGCTACACCTTC	CASSGGGYTF
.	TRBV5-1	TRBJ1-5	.	TGCGCCAGCAGCTTGGGGACAGCCCCCAATCAGCCCCAGCATTTT	CASSLGTAPNQPQHF
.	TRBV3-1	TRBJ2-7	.	TGTGCCAGCAGCCAATGGGGGACCCTTACCTACGAGCAGTACTTC	CASSQWGTLTYEQYF
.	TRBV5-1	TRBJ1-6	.	TGCGCCAGCAGCCCTAGACAAGATAATTCACCCCTCCACTTT	CASSPRQDNSPLHF
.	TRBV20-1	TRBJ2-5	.	TGCAGTGCCGAGCCCCGACAAATACAAGAGACCCAGTACTTC	CSAEPRQIQETQYF
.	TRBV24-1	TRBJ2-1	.	TGTGCCACCAGTGATTTCCGCCCTGAGGCCTACAATGAGCAGTTCTTC	CATSDFRPEAYNEQFF
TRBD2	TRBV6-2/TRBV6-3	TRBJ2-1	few	TGTGCCAGCAGTTACCCGCAGCGGGGGGTTTACAATGAGCAGTTCTTC	CASSYPQRGVYNEQFF
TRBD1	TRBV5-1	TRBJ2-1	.	TGCGCCAGCAGCCGGGGACAGGGGGTGAATGAGCAGTTCTTC	CASSRGQGVNEQFF
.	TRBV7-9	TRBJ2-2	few	TGTGCCAGCAGGCACCCGACAGGCGTCAACACCGGGGAGCTGTTTTTT	CASRHPTGVNTGELFF
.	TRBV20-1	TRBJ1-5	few	TGCAGTGCTAGAGATTTCAGGCACGGTCAGCCCCAGCATTTT	CSARDFRHGQPQHF
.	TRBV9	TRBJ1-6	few	TGTGCCAGCAGCGTAGGTGGGGCGAGTTCACCCCTCCACTTT	CASSVGGASSPLHF
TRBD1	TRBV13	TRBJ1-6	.	TGTGCCAGCAGCCCTCTAGGGACAGGGGCGAACAATTCACCCCTCCACTTT	CASSPLGTGANNSPLHF
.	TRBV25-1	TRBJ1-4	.	TGTGCCAGCAGTGATTGGGGGTTGACTAATGAAAAACTGTTTTTT	CASSDWGLTNEKLFF
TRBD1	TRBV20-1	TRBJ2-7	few	TGCAGTGCGGGCCACAGGGGATCCTACGAGCAGTACTTC	CSAGHRGSYEQYF
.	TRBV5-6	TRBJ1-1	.	TGTGCCAGCAGCTGGAGGGGGGGTACTGAAGCTTTCTTT	CASSWRGGTEAFF
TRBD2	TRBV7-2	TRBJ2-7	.	TGTGCCAGCAGGCTGGTAGCGGGGGTTCCCTACAATGAGCAGTACTTC	CASRLVAGVPYNEQYF
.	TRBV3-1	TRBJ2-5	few	TGTGCCAGCAGCCTCACTGAGGGTGGCGAGACCCAGTACTTC	CASSLTEGGETQYF
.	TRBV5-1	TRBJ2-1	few	TGCGCCAGCTGGACGGGGGCGGGGGACTACAATGAGCAGTTCTTC	CASWTGAGDYNEQFF
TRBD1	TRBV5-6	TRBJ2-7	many	TGTGCCAGCAGCTTGGCCGGGACAGCCCAAGGGGAGCAGTACTTC	CASSLAGTAQGEQYF
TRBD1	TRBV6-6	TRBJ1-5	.	TGTGCCAGCAGTTTCGGGACAGGGAATCAGCCCCAGCATTTT	CASSFGTGNQPQHF
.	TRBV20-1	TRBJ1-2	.	TGCAGTGCTAGAGATCTCACAGGGATATCCCCCTATGGCTACACCTTC	CSARDLTGISPYGYTF
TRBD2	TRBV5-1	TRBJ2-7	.	TGCGCCAGCAGCTTGCGCCTAGCGGAGTCCTACGAGCAGTACTTC	CASSLRLAESYEQYF
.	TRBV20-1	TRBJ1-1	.	TGCAGTGCTAGGGACCCCAACGGGGGCATTGTTAACACTGAAGCAGCTTTCTTT	CSARDPNGGIVNTEAAFF
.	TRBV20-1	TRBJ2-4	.	TGCAGTGCTAGTGCGGGAGCCAAAAACATTCAGTACTTC	CSASAGAKNIQYF
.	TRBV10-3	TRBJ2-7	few	TGTGCCATCAGTGAGTCGCGTTTGGGGTCCTCCTACGAGCAGTACTTC	CAISESRLGSSYEQYF
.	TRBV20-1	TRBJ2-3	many	TGCAGTGCTGAGGGCAGTGCCGGTAGCGGTACTAGCACAGATACGCAGTATTTT	CSAEGSAGSGTSTDTQYF
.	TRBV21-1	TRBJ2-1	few	TGTGCCAGCAGCCTGGGGAGGCTTTCCTACAATGAGCAGTTCTTC	CASSLGRLSYNEQFF